The 3 T cell receptor beta chains reported below all come from one sample, sequenced in a study of blood T cell repertoires in COVID-19. Measured with immunoSEQ multiplex PCR; TCRdb has only the in-frame clones, and not every one. The repertoire holds around 420,000 clones, with nearly 90% as singletons. Specimen: PBMCs or T cells enriched from blood (not recorded which). Source of these receptors: a woman in her forties with acute COVID-19.

The V gene is TRBV29-1, the J gene TRBJ1-1; D gene unclear. The ends were cut back, 8 bases at V and 11 bases at J, with 15 bases in the middle. This CDR3 is built from 10 residues. Germline CDR1 reads SQVTM; CDR2 reads ANQGSEA. The CDR3 nucleotides read TGCAGCATCTCCGGGGTACCGGCTTTCTTT. As protein: CSISGVPAFF. Full variable domain (rest looked up from reference TRBV29-1 and TRBJ1-1): SAVISQKPSRDICQRGTSLTIQCQVDSQVTMMFWYRQQPGQSLTLIATANQGSEATYESGFVIDKFPISRPNLTFSTLTVSNMSPEDSSIYLCSISGVPAFFGQGTRLTVV.

The chain carries TRBV30 and TRBJ2-1, with D possibly being TRBD2 (6 bases). The V gene's germline CDR1 is GTSNPN and CDR2 SVGIG (reference sequence). There are 11 residues in the CDR3. V was clipped by 5 bases and J by 6 bases, with 8 bases between them. Here the CDR3 reads CAWAGFNEQFF. CDR3 nucleotide sequence: TGTGCCTGGGCGGGATTCAATGAGCAGTTCTTC.

In its sample, this clone was seen a few times. J is TRBJ2-1 and V is TRBV7-8; 14 bases agree with TRBD2. Germline CDR1 SGHVS, CDR2 FQNEAQ. After removal of 7 bases from V and 7 bases from J, the junction contained 6 bases not matched to a gene. The CDR3 has 15 residues. The CDR3 coding sequence is TGTGCCAGCACGGCCGGGACTAGCGGGGGTAATGAGCAGTTCTTC. Its translation is CASTAGTSGGNEQFF.